The rows below give T cell receptor beta chains drawn from one sample of a study of cytotoxic CD8 clonotypes in ibrutinib-treated CLL. TCRdb's table, derived via immunoSEQ multiplex PCR, lists solely in-frame clones and lacks some. The sample shows 120,000 to 150,000 clones, approximately 89% of them seen only once. Material: PBMCs, obtained after 12 months of ibrutinib treatment. The source of these receptors is a human donor with chronic lymphocytic leukemia. CDR3s include the opening cysteine and the closing phenylalanine or tryptophan. The D gene is left open where the match is weak. Clone size is shown for a subset of rows, as once, few, many or a class of expanded clone.

D gene	V gene	clone size	J gene	CDR3 length	CDR3 protein	CDR3 DNA
NA	TRBV9	NA	TRBJ2-2	16	CASSVVAGSVDGELFF	TGTGCCAGCAGCGTAGTGGCAGGGAGCGTTGACGGGGAGCTGTTTTTT
TRBD2	TRBV4-3	NA	TRBJ2-1	16	CASSQGLAGKYNEQFF	TGCGCCAGCAGCCAGGGACTAGCGGGAAAATACAATGAGCAGTTCTTC
NA	TRBV5-1	NA	TRBJ2-3	14	CASSPGGATDTQYF	TGCGCCAGCAGCCCCGGCGGCGCCACAGATACGCAGTATTTT
TRBD2	TRBV11-3	NA	TRBJ2-3	16	CASSSRTSGSTDTQYF	TGTGCCAGCAGCTCACGGACTAGCGGGAGTACAGATACGCAGTATTTT
TRBD1	TRBV7-3	NA	TRBJ1-2	15	CASSLGQGLDYGYTF	TGTGCCAGCAGCTTGGGACAGGGTTTGGACTATGGCTACACCTTC
NA	TRBV9	NA	TRBJ2-3	15	CASGSGGRLIDTQYF	TGTGCCAGCGGTAGTGGGGGACGTCTCATAGATACGCAGTATTTT
TRBD2	TRBV7-9	NA	TRBJ2-3	16	CASSLVMAGGPDTQYF	TGTGCCAGCAGCTTAGTCATGGCGGGAGGCCCAGATACGCAGTATTTT
NA	TRBV5-1	NA	TRBJ2-5	13	CASSLGQKETQYF	TGCGCCAGCAGCTTGGGACAGAAAGAGACCCAGTACTTC
NA	TRBV27	once	TRBJ1-4	12	CASSPGTKKLFF	TGTGCCAGCAGCCCGGGGACGAAAAAACTGTTTTTT
NA	TRBV9	NA	TRBJ2-1	13	CASSANSYNEQFF	TGTGCCAGCAGCGCGAACTCCTACAATGAGCAGTTCTTC
NA	TRBV18	NA	TRBJ2-1	12	CASSRLIAEQFF	TGTGCCAGCTCGCGATTAATAGCGGAGCAGTTCTTC
TRBD2	TRBV28	NA	TRBJ2-5	16	CASSRLVGGKKETQYF	TGTGCCAGCAGCCGGTTGGTGGGGGGGAAAAAAGAGACCCAGTACTTC
TRBD2	TRBV28	NA	TRBJ2-7	15	CASSLVAGSSYEQYF	TGTGCCAGCAGTCTGGTAGCGGGCAGCTCCTACGAGCAGTACTTC
NA	TRBV10-2	NA	TRBJ2-3	12	CASKVATDTQYF	TGCGCCAGCAAGGTCGCGACAGATACGCAGTATTTT
TRBD1	TRBV19	NA	TRBJ1-2	15	CASSLTGQARDGYTF	TGTGCCAGTAGTCTCACCGGACAGGCCCGGGATGGCTACACCTTC
NA	TRBV7-9	NA	TRBJ1-2	12	CAMGPQGYGYTF	TGTGCCATGGGCCCACAGGGCTATGGCTACACCTTC
TRBD2	TRBV14	few	TRBJ2-7	15	CASSQGASGSYEQYF	TGTGCCAGCAGCCAAGGGGCTAGCGGAAGCTACGAGCAGTACTTC
TRBD1	TRBV6-5	NA	TRBJ2-7	12	CATRDRTNEQYF	TGTGCCACCCGGGACAGAACTAACGAGCAGTACTTC
TRBD2	TRBV9	NA	TRBJ2-7	16	CASSVGLAGGIYEQYF	TGTGCCAGCAGCGTAGGGCTAGCGGGAGGAATCTACGAGCAGTACTTC
TRBD2	TRBV28	NA	TRBJ2-5	15	CASSSVTSGQETQYF	TGTGCCAGCAGTTCCGTTACTAGCGGACAAGAGACCCAGTACTTC
NA	TRBV19	NA	TRBJ1-1	13	CASSVRQNTEAFF	TGTGCCAGCTCGGTACGCCAGAACACTGAAGCTTTCTTT
NA	TRBV19	NA	TRBJ2-1	14	CASSPAAKGNEQFF	TGTGCCAGTTCACCGGCGGCTAAGGGTAATGAGCAGTTCTTC
NA	TRBV6-5	NA	TRBJ1-1	13	CASRGLKRAEAFF	TGTGCCAGCAGGGGCCTAAAAAGGGCTGAAGCTTTCTTT
NA	TRBV6-5	NA	TRBJ2-7	13	CASSYSPGNEQYF	TGTGCCAGCAGTTACTCGCCTGGCAACGAGCAGTACTTC
NA	TRBV5-1	NA	TRBJ2-7	15	CASSLEETFAYEQYF	TGCGCCAGCAGCTTGGAGGAGACTTTTGCCTACGAGCAGTACTTC
TRBD2	TRBV7-6	NA	TRBJ2-3	20	CASSPGAGWASGSVTDTQYF	TGTGCCAGCAGCCCAGGGGCGGGTTGGGCTAGCGGGAGTGTCACAGATACGCAGTATTTT
TRBD2	TRBV25-1	NA	TRBJ2-3	15	CASSAGTSGIPRQYF	TGTGCCAGCAGTGCTGGGACTAGCGGGATTCCACGGCAGTATTTT
TRBD2	TRBV5-1	NA	TRBJ2-5	16	CASSFSGRAESETQYF	TGCGCCAGCAGCTTTAGCGGGAGGGCCGAGAGCGAGACCCAGTACTTC
NA	TRBV2	once	TRBJ1-2	15	CANKRQVETNYGYTF	TGTGCCAACAAAAGACAGGTTGAGACTAACTATGGCTACACCTTC
TRBD2	TRBV6-5	once	TRBJ2-3	12	CATSGSTDTQYF	TGTGCCACTAGCGGGAGCACAGATACGCAGTATTTT
TRBD2	TRBV9	NA	TRBJ2-7	15	CASSPGLASLGEQYF	TGTGCCAGCAGCCCTGGACTAGCGTCCTTAGGCGAGCAGTACTTC
NA	TRBV5-1	NA	TRBJ2-1	15	CASSLDVPSYNEQFF	TGCGCCAGCAGCCTCGACGTGCCTTCCTACAATGAGCAGTTCTTC
TRBD2	TRBV10-3	NA	TRBJ2-7	16	CAISKASGKEPGGQYF	TGTGCCATCAGTAAGGCTAGCGGGAAGGAACCGGGTGGGCAGTACTTC
TRBD1	TRBV28	NA	TRBJ1-4	16	CASSLLGQGAGEKLFF	TGTGCCAGCAGTTTATTGGGACAGGGGGCGGGTGAAAAACTGTTTTTT
TRBD1	TRBV27	NA	TRBJ1-1	15	CASRPTRGQATEAFF	TGTGCCAGCAGACCAACCAGGGGGCAAGCGACTGAAGCTTTCTTT
NA	TRBV21-1	NA	TRBJ1-4	13	CASSGPGREKLFF	TGTGCCAGCAGCGGGCCCGGGAGGGAAAAACTGTTTTTT
NA	TRBV4-1	NA	TRBJ2-7	15	CASSQLEASTYEQYF	TGCGCCAGCAGCCAATTGGAGGCGTCAACCTACGAGCAGTACTTC